This TCR beta chain was sequenced in a study of regulatory T cells in long-lasting Graves disease. Building of the TCR beta libraries involved iRepertoire HTBI primers and Arm-PCR of CDR3 regions. TCRdb called the multiplex PCR reads again in MiXCR, with one record for every CDR3 protein. The data contain roughly 500,000 distinct CDR3 sequences, less than 25% of them seen just once; the ten biggest clones take up approximately 7.8%. This clonotype was counted many times. Its target is unknown. Specified time point: persistent/refractory GD, antithyroid drugs over 5 years with positive TRAb. Construction of the TCR library relied on RNA isolated from PBMCs. An endocrinology department located in Xi'an, China, was where the patients came from. Germline CDR1 and CDR2: MDHEN and SYDVKM. Unmatched junction bases numbered 8, after V lost 3 bases and J lost 6 bases. This CDR3 is built from 16 residues. Findings and limits, study-wide: Fewer public clonotypes were shared by new patients (966) than by persistent patients (approximately 2,700). TRBV28, TRBJ1-2 and TRBJ2-5 were segments that persistent disease favored. The work looked only at peripheral blood and did not look at thyroid tissue.

Sequenced material: peripheral blood mononuclear cells (PBMCs), taken when the disease was refractory, from a patient treated with antithyroid drugs. The gene calls are TRBV28 and TRBJ1-6, with TRBD1 matching 7 bases. The clonotype was recovered from a female donor with Graves disease. This CDR3 reads CASSFLGQTINSPLHF. The CDR3 nucleotides read TGTGCCAGCAGTTTCTTGGGACAGACAATTAATTCACCCCTCCACTTT.